This T cell receptor beta chain originates from a study of T-cell reconstitution after alpha-beta-depleted transplantation in children. V lost 7 bases and J 7 bases, leaving 28 bases between the germline ends. Germline V lookup: CDR1 SNHLY, CDR2 FYNNEI. The length of the CDR3 is 18 residues. Unique molecular identifiers tagged the TCRbeta library. From the PCR reads, TCRdb called clonotypes with MiXCR, one entry per CDR3 protein. This table holds roughly 610,000 distinct CDR3 sequences, 10% found once. This TCR came from a human donor who donated a stem cell graft to a child with acute myeloid leukemia. This specimen was PBMCs from the stem cell graft donor, taken from the stem cell graft. The chain employs TRBV2 and TRBJ1-4, with a weak D call TRBD1 (5 bases). CDR3 in amino acids: CASITSGTLFNESEKLFF. The DNA for the CDR3 is TGTGCCAGCATTACCTCCGGGACCCTCTTTAACGAGTCTGAAAAACTGTTTTTT.